This T cell receptor (beta chain) was identified during a study of early T cells in non-severe SARS-CoV-2 infection. The V and J ends lost 0 bases and 3 bases, in that order; junction bases with no gene match: 2. The V gene's germline CDR1 is SGHTA and CDR2 FQGNSA. The CDR3 runs 16 residues. Unique molecular identifiers (one per individual cDNA molecule) were attached. TCRdb ran MiXCR on the 5' RACE reads and lists one entry per CDR3 protein. The data show roughly 40,000 distinct CDR3 sequences, about 12% seen once. The specimen sequenced was whole blood. The TCR sequence derives from an adult who was a healthcare worker with PCR-confirmed SARS-CoV-2 infection or an uninfected control (not recorded which). This chain joins TRBV7-2 and TRBJ2-7, with 13 bases identical to TRBD2. In DNA form, the CDR3 reads TGTGCCAGCAGCTTAGCGGGGACTAGCGGGGACTACGAGCAGTACTTC. The encoded protein is CASSLAGTSGDYEQYF. The full variable domain, completed using reference TRBV7-2 and TRBJ2-7, is GAGVSQSPSNKVTEKGKDVELRCDPISGHTALYWYRQSLGQGLEFLIYFQGNSAPDKSGLPSDRFSAERTGGSVSTLTIQRTQQEDSAVYLCASSLAGTSGDYEQYFGPGTRLTVT.